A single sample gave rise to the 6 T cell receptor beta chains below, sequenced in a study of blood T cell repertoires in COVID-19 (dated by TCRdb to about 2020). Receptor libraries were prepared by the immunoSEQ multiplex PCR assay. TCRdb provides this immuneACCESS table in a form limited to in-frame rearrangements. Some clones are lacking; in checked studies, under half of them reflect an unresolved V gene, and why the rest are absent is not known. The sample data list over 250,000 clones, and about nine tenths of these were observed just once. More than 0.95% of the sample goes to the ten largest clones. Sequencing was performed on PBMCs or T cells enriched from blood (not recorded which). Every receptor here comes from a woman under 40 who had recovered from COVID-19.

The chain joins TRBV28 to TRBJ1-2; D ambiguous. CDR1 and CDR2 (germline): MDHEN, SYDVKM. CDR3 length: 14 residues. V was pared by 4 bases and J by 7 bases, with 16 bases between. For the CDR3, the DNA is TGTGCCAGCAGTTCGTCGGGAAGGGAAGGTGGCTACACCTTC. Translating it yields CASSSSGREGGYTF.

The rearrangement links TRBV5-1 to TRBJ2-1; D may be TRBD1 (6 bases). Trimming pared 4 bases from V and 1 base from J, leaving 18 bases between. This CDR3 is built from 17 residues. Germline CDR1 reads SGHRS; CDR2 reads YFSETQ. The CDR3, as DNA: TGCGCCAGCAGCGCCACACAGGGATCAAGATCCTACAATGAGCAGTTCTTC. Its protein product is CASSATQGSRSYNEQFF.

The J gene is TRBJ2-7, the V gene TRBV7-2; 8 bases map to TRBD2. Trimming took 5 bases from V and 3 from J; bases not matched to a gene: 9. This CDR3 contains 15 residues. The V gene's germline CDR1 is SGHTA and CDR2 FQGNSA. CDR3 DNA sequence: TGTGCCAGCAGCCCAAGCGGGAGATTCAGCTACGAGCAGTACTTC. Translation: CASSPSGRFSYEQYF.

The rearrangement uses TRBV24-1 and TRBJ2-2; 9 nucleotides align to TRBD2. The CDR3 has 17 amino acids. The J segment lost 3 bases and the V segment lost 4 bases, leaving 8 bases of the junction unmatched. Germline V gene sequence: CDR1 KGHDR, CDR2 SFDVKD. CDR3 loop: CATSEEVAGADTGELFF. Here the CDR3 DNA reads TGTGCCACCAGTGAAGAAGTAGCGGGAGCGGACACCGGGGAGCTGTTTTTT.

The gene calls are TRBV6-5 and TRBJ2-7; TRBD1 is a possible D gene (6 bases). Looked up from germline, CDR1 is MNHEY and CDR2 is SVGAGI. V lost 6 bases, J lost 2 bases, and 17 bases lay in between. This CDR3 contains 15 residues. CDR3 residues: CASRMSDSYAYEQYF. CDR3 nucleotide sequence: TGTGCCAGCAGGATGTCGGACAGTTATGCCTACGAGCAGTACTTC.

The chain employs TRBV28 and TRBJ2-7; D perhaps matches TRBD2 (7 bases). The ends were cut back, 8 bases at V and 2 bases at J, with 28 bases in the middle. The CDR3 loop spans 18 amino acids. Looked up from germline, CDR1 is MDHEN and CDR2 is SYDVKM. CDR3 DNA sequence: TGTGCCAGCTCCTTTGGTGGGAGGGGGGCAGGGGAACCCTACGAGCAGTACTTC. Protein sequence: CASSFGGRGAGEPYEQYF.